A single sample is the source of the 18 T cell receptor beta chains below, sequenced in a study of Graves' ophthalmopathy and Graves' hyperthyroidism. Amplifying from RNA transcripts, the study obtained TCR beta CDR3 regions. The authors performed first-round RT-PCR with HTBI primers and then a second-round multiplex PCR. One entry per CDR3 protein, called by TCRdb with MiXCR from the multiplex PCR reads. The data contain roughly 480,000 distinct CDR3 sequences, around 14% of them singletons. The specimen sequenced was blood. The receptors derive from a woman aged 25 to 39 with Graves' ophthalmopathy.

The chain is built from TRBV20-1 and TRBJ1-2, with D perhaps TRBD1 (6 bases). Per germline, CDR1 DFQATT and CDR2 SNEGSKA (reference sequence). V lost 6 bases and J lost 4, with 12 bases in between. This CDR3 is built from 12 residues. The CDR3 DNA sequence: TGCAGTGCCAGCCTCAGGGGCTATGGCTACACCTTC. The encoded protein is CSASLRGYGYTF.

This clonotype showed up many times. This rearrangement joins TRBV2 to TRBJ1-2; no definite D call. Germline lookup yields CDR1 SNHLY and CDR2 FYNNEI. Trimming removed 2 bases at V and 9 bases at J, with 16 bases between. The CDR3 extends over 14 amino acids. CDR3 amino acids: CASSESRTGKSYTF. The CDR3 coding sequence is TGTGCCAGCAGTGAATCTCGGACGGGAAAGAGCTACACCTTC. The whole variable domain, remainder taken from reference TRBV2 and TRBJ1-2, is EPEVTQTPSHQVTQMGQEVILRCVPISNHLYFYWYRQILGQKVEFLVSFYNNEISEKSEIFDDQFSVERPDGSNFTLKIRSTKLEDSAMYFCASSESRTGKSYTFGSGTRLTVV.

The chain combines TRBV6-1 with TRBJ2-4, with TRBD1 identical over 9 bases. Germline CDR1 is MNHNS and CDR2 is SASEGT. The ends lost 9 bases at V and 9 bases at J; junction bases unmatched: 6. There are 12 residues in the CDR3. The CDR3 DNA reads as TGTGCCAGTACACAGGGGGCGATCATTCAGTACTTC. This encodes CASTQGAIIQYF.

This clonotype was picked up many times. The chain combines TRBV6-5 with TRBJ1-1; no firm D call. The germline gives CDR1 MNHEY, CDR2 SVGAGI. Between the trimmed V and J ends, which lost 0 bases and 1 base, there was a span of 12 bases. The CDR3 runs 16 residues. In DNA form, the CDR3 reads TGTGCCAGCAGTTACTCGAAGGTGATGCGGAACACTGAAGCTTTCTTT. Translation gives CASSYSKVMRNTEAFF.

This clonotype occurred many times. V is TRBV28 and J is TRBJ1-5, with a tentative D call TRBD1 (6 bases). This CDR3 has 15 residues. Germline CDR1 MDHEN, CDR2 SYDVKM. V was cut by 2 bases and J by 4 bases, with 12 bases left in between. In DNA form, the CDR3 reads TGTGCCAGCAGTTTAGACGGGGGCCGTAATCAGCCCCAGCATTTT. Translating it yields CASSLDGGRNQPQHF.

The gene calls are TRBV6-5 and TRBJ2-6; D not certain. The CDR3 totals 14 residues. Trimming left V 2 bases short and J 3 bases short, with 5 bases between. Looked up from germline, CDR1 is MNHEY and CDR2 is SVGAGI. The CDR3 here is CASSYRDGANVLTF. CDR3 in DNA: TGTGCCAGCAGTTACAGGGATGGGGCCAACGTCCTGACTTTC.

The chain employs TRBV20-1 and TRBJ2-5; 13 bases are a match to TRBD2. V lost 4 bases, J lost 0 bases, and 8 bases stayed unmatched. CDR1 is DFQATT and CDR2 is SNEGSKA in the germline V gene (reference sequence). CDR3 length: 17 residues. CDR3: CSATPGTSGTHQETQYF. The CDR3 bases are TGCAGTGCTACCCCCGGGACTAGCGGGACACACCAAGAGACCCAGTACTTC.

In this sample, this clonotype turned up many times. This CDR3 reads CASSLGLAGQPTYEQYF. As DNA, the CDR3 is TGTGCCAGCAGTTTAGGACTAGCGGGACAACCTACCTACGAGCAGTACTTC. The chain links TRBV28 to TRBJ2-7; 12 positions agree with TRBD2. The trim removed 2 bases at V and 2 bases at J, leaving 7 bases unmatched. The CDR3 runs 17 residues. Germline V CDR1 and CDR2: MDHEN, SYDVKM. The variable domain in full, with the rest retrieved from reference TRBV28 and TRBJ2-7, is DVKVTQSSRYLVKRTGEKVFLECVQDMDHENMFWYRQDPGLGLRLIYFSYDVKMKEKGDIPEGYSVSREKKERFSLILESASTNQTSMYLCASSLGLAGQPTYEQYFGPGTRLTVT.

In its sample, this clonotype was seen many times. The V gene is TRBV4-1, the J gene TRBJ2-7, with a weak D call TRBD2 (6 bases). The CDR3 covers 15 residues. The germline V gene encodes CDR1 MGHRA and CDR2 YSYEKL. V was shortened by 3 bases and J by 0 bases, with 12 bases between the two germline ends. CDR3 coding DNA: TGCGCCAGCAGCCATTTCCCGGGAGTCTCCTACGAGCAGTACTTC. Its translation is CASSHFPGVSYEQYF.

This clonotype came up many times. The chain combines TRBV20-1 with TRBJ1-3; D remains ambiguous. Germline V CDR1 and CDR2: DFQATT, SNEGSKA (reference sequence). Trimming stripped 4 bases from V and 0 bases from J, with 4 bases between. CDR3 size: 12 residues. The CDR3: CSAKVSGNTIYF. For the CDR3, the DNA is TGCAGTGCTAAGGTCTCTGGAAACACCATATATTTT.

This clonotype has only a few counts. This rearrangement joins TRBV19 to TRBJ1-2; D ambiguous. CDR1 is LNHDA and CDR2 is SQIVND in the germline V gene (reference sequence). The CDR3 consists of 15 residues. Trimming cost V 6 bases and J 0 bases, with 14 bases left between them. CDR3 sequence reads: CASRMGQVANYGYTF. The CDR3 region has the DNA TGTGCCAGTAGAATGGGTCAAGTCGCTAACTATGGCTACACCTTC. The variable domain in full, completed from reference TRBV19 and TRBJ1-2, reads DGGITQSPKYLFRKEGQNVTLSCEQNLNHDAMYWYRQDPGQGLRLIYYSQIVNDFQKGDIAEGYSVSREKKESFPLTVTSAQKNPTAFYLCASRMGQVANYGYTFGSGTRLTVV.

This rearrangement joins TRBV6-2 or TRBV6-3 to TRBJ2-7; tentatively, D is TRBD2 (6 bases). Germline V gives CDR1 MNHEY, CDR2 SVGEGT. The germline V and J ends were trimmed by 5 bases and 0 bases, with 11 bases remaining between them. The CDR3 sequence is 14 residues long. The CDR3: CASSRRDFSYEQYF. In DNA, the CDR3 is TGTGCCAGCAGTAGGCGGGACTTCTCCTACGAGCAGTACTTC.

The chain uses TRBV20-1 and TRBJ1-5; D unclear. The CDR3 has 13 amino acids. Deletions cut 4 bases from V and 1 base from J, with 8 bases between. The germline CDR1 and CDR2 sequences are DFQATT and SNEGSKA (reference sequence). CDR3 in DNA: TGCAGTGCTATGGGATGGAGCAATCAGCCCCAGCATTTT. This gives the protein CSAMGWSNQPQHF.

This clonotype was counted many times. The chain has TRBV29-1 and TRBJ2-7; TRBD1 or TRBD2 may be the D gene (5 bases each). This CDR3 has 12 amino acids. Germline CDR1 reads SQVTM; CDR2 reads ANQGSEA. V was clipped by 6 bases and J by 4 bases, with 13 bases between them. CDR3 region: CSVPLGVYEQYF. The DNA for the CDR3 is TGCAGCGTACCCTTGGGGGTTTACGAGCAGTACTTC.

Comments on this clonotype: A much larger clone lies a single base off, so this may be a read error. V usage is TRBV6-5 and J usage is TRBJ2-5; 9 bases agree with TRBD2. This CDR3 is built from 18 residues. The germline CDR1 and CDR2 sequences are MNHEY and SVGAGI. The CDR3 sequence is CASSYGVTAGGFQETKYF. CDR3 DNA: TGTGCCAGCAGTTACGGGGTCACCGCGGGAGGGTTCCAAGAGACCAAGTACTTC.

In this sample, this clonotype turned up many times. CDR3 region: CASTRTGSNQPQHF. The CDR3 region has the DNA TGTGCCAGCACCCGAACAGGGAGCAATCAGCCCCAGCATTTT. This chain links TRBV25-1 with TRBJ1-5; a possible D gene is TRBD1 (6 bases). The V gene's germline CDR1 is MGHDK and CDR2 SYGVNS. The CDR3 has 14 residues. V was shortened by 7 bases and J by 1 base, with 11 bases between the two germline ends.

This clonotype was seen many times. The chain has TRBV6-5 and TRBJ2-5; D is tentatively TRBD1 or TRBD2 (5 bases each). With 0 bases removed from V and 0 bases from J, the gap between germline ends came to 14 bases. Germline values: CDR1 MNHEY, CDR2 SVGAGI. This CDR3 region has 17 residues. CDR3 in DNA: TGTGCCAGCAGTTACTCCCCCCAGGGACCGTACCAAGAGACCCAGTACTTC. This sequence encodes CASSYSPQGPYQETQYF.

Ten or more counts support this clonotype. The CDR3 loop is CASSLALVSEAFF. CDR3 bases: TGTGCCAGCAGTTTAGCCTTAGTGTCTGAAGCTTTCTTT. This chain uses TRBV12-3 or TRBV12-4 with TRBJ1-1; D uncertain. There are 13 residues in the CDR3. Deletions cut 0 bases from V and 6 bases from J, with 8 bases between.